The 6 T cell receptor beta chains below were found in one sample sequenced in a study of blood T cell repertoires in COVID-19. TCRdb keeps only in-frame clones here, not all; method: immunoSEQ multiplex PCR. The table lists over 100,000 clones, around 90% of them singletons. Sequencing input: peripheral blood. The receptors were gathered from a human donor in a cohort sampled during active COVID-19.

V gene TRBV3-1 (or the pseudogene TRBV3-2) combines with J gene TRBJ2-7, with D possibly TRBD2 on 7 matching bases. The germline CDR1 and CDR2 sequences are LGHDT and YNNKEL (reference sequence). V lost 1 base, J lost 6 bases, and 13 bases lay in between. This CDR3 has 14 amino acids. The DNA for the CDR3 is TGTGCCAGCAGCCAAGGTGGGGGGGCTTTCGAGCAGTACTTC. Translation: CASSQGGGAFEQYF.

This clone was recorded a few times. This sequence joins TRBV7-9 and TRBJ2-5, with 12 bases that match TRBD2. CDR1 is SEHNR and CDR2 is FQNEAQ in the germline V gene (reference sequence). Germline trimming cut 5 bases from V and 2 bases from J; bases unmatched to any gene: 3. This CDR3 contains 15 residues. CDR3 loop: CASSAGLAGQETQYF. The CDR3 DNA reads TGTGCCAGCAGCGCCGGACTAGCGGGGCAAGAGACCCAGTACTTC.

The chain recombines TRBV10-1 with TRBJ2-7; 8 bases map to TRBD1. Germline CDR1 reads WNHNN; CDR2 reads SYGVQD (reference sequence). This CDR3 spans 16 amino acids. V trimming: 4 bases; J trimming: 3 bases; junction bases outside the gene matches: 11. DNA for the CDR3: TGCGCCAGCAGTGTATCCGACAGGGGCCGACTCTACGAGCAGTACTTC. It codes for CASSVSDRGRLYEQYF.

V gene TRBV27 combines with J gene TRBJ2-2; D is unclear. V gave up 4 bases and J gave up 2 bases, with 5 bases separating them. The CDR3 consists of 13 residues. The germline V gene has CDR1 MNHEY and CDR2 SMNVEV (reference sequence). In DNA form, the CDR3 reads TGTGCCAGCAGTTCCCTTAACACCGGGGAGCTGTTTTTT. This translates into CASSSLNTGELFF.

The genes are TRBV7-9 and TRBJ2-3; the D gene is possibly TRBD2 (5 bases). This CDR3 has 15 residues. Trimming left V 4 bases short and J 1 base short, with 12 bases between. CDR1 and CDR2 from the germline V gene are SEHNR and FQNEAQ (reference sequence). CDR3 residues: CASSSDLGGTDTQYF. The CDR3 coding sequence is TGTGCCAGCAGCTCAGACCTGGGAGGCACAGATACGCAGTATTTT.

In DNA form, the CDR3 reads TGTGCCAGTAGTATAGATCGGGGTTTAGGGATGGGACAGCCCCAGCATTTT. This encodes CASSIDRGLGMGQPQHF. The V gene is TRBV19, the J gene TRBJ1-5; D not certain. V was pared by 0 bases and J by 7 bases, with 19 bases between. CDR3 size: 17 residues. Germline CDR1 is LNHDA and CDR2 is SQIVND (reference sequence).